This TCR beta chain was identified in a study of identifying expanded T cells in peripheral blood. This clone appeared once. The germline V and J ends were trimmed by 2 bases and 6 bases, with 13 bases remaining between them. Germline-derived CDR1 and CDR2 are SGHNT and YENEEA. The CDR3 runs 15 residues. Sequencing used immunoSEQ multiplex PCR; TCRdb keeps in-frame clones, though not all of them. The repertoire has roughly 90,000 clones, around 84% of them found once; the top ten carry 3.5% to 5%. Sequencing input: blood. This TCR was sampled from a person aged 18 to 70 in good health. This chain uses TRBV11-3 with TRBJ2-2, with D possibly TRBD1 on 7 matching bases. The CDR3 DNA reads as TGTGCCAGCAGCTTACTGGGCAGGGGGGCCGGGGAGCTGTTTTTT. It is translated as CASSLLGRGAGELFF.